This T cell receptor (beta chain) derives from a study of CD8+ T cells in alopecia areata. Documented treatment: oral pan-JAK inhibitor, 5-10 mg twice daily. Samples from alopecia areata patients were lesional scalp punch biopsies and peripheral blood. RNA, once extracted, was reverse transcribed into cDNA for use as the sequencing template. TCRdb keeps only in-frame clones here, not all; method: immunoSEQ multiplex PCR. The sample includes 200,000 to 250,000 clones, 64% of them seen just once. With V trimmed by 0 bases and J by 0 bases, 5 bases remained unmatched. CDR1 SGHRS and CDR2 YFSETQ come from the germline V gene. The CDR3 spans 17 residues.

The sample here was CD4+ T cells sorted from blood, taken at week 4, from a patient treated with tofacitinib. The chain employs TRBV5-1 and TRBJ2-7; 11 bases map to TRBD2. The receptor's source is a human donor with alopecia areata. As DNA, the CDR3 is TGCGCCAGCAGCTTGGCGGCTAGCGGGGGGATCTCCTACGAGCAGTACTTC. Translating gives CASSLAASGGISYEQYF.